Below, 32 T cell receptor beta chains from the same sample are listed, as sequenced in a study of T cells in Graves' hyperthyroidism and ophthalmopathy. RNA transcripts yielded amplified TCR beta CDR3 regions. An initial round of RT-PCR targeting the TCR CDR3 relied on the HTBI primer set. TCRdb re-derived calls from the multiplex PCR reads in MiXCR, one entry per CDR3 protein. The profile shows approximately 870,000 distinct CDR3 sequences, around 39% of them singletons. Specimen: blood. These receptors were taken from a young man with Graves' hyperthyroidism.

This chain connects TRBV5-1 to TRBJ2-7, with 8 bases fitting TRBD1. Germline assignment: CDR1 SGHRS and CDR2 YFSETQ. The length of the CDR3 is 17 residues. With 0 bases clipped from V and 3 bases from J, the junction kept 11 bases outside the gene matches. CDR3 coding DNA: TGCGCCAGCAGCTTGGTCGACAGGGGAGCCACTCTCTACGAGCAGTACTTC. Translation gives CASSLVDRGATLYEQYF.

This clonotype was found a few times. The chain's CDR3 is CASSPGGQDVNTEAFF. The CDR3 nucleotides are TGTGCCAGCAGTCCCGGCGGACAGGACGTGAACACTGAAGCTTTCTTT. The chain carries TRBV7-9 and TRBJ1-1, with 7 bases matching TRBD1. Germline V gene sequence: CDR1 SEHNR, CDR2 FQNEAQ (reference sequence). The CDR3 length is 16 residues. V trimming: 6 bases; J trimming: 0 bases; junction bases outside the gene matches: 10.

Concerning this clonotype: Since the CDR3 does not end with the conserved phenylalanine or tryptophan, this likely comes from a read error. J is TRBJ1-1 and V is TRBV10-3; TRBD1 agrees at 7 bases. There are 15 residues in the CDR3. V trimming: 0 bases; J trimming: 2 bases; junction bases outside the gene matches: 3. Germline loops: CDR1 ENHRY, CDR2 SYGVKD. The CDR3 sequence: CAISESRDSNTEAFS. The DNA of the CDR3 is TGTGCCATCAGTGAGTCCCGGGACAGTAACACTGAAGCTTTCTCT.

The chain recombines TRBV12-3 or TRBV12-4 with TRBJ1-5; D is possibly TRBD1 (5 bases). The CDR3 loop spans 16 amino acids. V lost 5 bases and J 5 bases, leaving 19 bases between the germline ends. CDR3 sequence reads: CASSPVARELDQPQHF. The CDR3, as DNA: TGTGCCAGCAGTCCGGTGGCCAGGGAACTGGATCAGCCCCAGCATTTT.

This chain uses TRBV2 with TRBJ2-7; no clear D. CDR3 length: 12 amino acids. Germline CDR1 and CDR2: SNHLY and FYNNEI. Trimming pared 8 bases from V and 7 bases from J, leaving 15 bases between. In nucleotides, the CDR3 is TGTGCCAGCCTACAGAACACCGGGGAGCAGTACTTC. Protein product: CASLQNTGEQYF.

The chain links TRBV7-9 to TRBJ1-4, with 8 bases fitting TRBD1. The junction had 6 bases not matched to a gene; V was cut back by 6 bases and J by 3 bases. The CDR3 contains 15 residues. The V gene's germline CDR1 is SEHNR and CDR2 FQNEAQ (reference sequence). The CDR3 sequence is CASSGQGQPNEKLFF. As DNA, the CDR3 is TGTGCCAGCAGTGGACAGGGACAGCCTAATGAAAAACTGTTTTTT.

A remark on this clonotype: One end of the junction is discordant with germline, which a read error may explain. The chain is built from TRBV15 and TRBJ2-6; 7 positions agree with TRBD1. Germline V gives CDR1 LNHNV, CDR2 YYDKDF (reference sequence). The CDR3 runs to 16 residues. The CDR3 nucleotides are TGTGCCACCAGCCCAGCGTTAAGGGGGCAAGGGGACACTGAAGCTTTC. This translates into CATSPALRGQGDTEAF. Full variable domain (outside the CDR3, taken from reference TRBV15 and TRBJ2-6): DAMVIQNPRYQVTQFGKPVTLSCSQTLNHNVMYWYQQKSSQAPKLLFHYYDKDFNNEADTPDNFQSRRPNTSFCFLDIRSPGLGDTAMYLCATSPALRGQGDTEAFGAGSRLTVL.

CDR3 residues: CSGRRKSSYEQYF. The CDR3 DNA is TGCAGTGGAAGAAGGAAAAGCTCCTACGAGCAGTACTTC. This chain uses TRBV20-1 with TRBJ2-7; D remains ambiguous. CDR3 length equals 13 residues. Germline V gives CDR1 DFQATT, CDR2 SNEGSKA (reference sequence). Trimming cost V 7 bases and J 0 bases, with 13 bases left between them.

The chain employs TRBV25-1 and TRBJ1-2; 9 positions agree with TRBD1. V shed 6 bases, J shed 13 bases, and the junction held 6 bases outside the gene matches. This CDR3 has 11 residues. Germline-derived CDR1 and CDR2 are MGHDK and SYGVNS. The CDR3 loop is CASSGGDRATF. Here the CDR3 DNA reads TGTGCCAGCAGCGGCGGGGACAGGGCCACCTTC.

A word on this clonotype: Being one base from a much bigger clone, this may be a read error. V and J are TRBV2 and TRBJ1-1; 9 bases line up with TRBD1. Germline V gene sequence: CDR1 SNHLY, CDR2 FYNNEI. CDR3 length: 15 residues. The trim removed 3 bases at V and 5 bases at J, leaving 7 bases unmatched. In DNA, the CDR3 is TGTGCCAGCAGTGAGGACAGGGGTTGGGGAACTGAAGCTTTCTTT. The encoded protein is CASSEDRGWGTEAFF. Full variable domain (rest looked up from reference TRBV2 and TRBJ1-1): EPEVTQTPSHQVTQMGQEVILRCVPISNHLYFYWYRQILGQKVEFLVSFYNNEISEKSEIFDDQFSVERPDGSNFTLKIRSTKLEDSAMYFCASSEDRGWGTEAFFGQGTRLTVV.

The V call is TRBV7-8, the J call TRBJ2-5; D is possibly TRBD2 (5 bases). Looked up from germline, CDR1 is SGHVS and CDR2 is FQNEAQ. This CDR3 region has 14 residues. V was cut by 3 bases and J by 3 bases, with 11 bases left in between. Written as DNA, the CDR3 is TGTGCCAGCAGCTTCAGGACTCGGGAAGAGACCCAGTACTTC. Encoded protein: CASSFRTREETQYF. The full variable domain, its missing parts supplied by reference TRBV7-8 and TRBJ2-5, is GAGVSQSPRYKVAKRGQDVALRCDPISGHVSLFWYQQALGQGPEFLTYFQNEAQLDKSGLPSDRFFAERPEGSVSTLKIQRTQQEDSAVYLCASSFRTREETQYFGPGTRLLVL.

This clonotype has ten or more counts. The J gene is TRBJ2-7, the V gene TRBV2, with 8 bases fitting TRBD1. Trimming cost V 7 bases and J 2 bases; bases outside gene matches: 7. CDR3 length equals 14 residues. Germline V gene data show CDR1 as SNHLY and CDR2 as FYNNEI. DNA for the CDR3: TGTGCCAGCACCCTACGACAGGGGCCCTACGAGCAGTACTTC. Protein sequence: CASTLRQGPYEQYF.

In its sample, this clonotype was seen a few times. The CDR3 protein is CASRRLQAAYEQYF. Written as DNA, the CDR3 is TGTGCCAGCAGACGCCTACAGGCGGCCTACGAGCAGTACTTC. This sequence joins TRBV6-6 and TRBJ2-7, with D maybe TRBD1 (5 bases). V gave up 6 bases and J gave up 2 bases, with 14 bases separating them. CDR1 is MNHNY and CDR2 is SVGAGI in the germline V gene (reference sequence). The CDR3 is made up of 14 amino acids.

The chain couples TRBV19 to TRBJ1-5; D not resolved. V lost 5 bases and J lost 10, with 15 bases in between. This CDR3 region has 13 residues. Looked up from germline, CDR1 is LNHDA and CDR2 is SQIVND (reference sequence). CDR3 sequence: CASSPMGNSPQHF. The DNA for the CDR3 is TGTGCCAGTAGTCCGATGGGTAATTCACCCCAGCATTTT.

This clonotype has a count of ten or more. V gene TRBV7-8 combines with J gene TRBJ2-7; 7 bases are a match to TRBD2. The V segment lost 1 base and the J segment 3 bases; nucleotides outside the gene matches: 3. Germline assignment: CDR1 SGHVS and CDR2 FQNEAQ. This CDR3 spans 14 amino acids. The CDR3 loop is CASSLGLAYYEQYF. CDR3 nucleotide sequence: TGTGCCAGCAGCTTAGGACTAGCCTACTACGAGCAGTACTTC.

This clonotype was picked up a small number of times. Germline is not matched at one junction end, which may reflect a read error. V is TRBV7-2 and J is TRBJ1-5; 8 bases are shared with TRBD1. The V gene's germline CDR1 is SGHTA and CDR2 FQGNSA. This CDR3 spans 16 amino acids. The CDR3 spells CASSQKTGASNQPQHF. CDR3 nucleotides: TGCGCCAGCAGCCAGAAGACAGGGGCCAGCAATCAGCCCCAGCATTTT.

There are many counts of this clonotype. The CDR3 loop is CATSLPYFGQGNEKLFF. CDR3 DNA sequence: TGTGCCACCAGTCTCCCCTACTTCGGACAGGGTAATGAAAAACTGTTTTTT. This chain connects TRBV15 to TRBJ1-4; 8 bases map to TRBD1. This CDR3 is 17 amino acids long. CDR1 is LNHNV and CDR2 is YYDKDF in the germline V gene (reference sequence). V was clipped by 6 bases and J by 4 bases; unmatched bases: 13.

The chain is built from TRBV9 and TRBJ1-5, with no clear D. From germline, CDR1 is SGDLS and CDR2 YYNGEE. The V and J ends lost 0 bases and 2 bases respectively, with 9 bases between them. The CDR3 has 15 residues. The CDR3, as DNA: TGTGCCAGCAGCGTAGAGTCGGGAGGCAATCAGCCCCAGCATTTT. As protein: CASSVESGGNQPQHF.

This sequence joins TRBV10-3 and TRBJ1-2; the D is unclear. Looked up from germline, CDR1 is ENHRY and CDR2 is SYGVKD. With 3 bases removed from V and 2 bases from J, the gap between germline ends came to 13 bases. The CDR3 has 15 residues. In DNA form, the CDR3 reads TGTGCCATCAGTGAAGGTGGCTCACCCAACTATGGCTACACCTTC. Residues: CAISEGGSPNYGYTF.

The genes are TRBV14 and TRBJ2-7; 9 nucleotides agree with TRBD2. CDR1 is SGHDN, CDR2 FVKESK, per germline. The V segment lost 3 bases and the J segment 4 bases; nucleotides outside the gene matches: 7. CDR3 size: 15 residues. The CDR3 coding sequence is TGTGCCAGCAGCCAGGGACTAGCCCCTCTATACGAGCAGTACTTC. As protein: CASSQGLAPLYEQYF.

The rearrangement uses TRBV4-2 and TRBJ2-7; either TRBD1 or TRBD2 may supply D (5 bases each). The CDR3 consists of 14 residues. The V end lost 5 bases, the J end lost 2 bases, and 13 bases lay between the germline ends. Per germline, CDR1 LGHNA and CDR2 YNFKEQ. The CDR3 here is CASSLDEGTYEQYF. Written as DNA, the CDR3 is TGTGCCAGCAGCTTGGATGAGGGGACCTACGAGCAGTACTTC.

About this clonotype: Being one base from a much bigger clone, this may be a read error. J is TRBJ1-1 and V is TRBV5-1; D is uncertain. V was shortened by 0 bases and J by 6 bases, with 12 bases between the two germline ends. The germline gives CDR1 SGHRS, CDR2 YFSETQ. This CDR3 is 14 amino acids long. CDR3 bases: TGCGCCAGCAGCTTGGCCGGCAGTTACGCTGAAGCTTTCTTT. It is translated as CASSLAGSYAEAFF.

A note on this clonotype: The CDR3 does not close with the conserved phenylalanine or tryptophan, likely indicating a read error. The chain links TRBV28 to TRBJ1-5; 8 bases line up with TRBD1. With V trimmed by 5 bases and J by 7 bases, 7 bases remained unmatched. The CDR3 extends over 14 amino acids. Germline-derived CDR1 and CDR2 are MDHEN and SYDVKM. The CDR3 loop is CASSAQGAKQPQHS. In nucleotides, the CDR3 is TGTGCCAGCAGTGCTCAGGGGGCAAAGCAGCCCCAGCATTCT.

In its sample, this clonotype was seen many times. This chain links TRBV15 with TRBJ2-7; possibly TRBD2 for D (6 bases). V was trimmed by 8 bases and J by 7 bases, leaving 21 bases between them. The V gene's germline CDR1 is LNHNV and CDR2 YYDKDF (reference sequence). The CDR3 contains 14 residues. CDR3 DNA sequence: TGTGCCACCTGTTGCTGGGAGGATAATCGGGAGCAGTACTTC. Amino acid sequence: CATCCWEDNREQYF.

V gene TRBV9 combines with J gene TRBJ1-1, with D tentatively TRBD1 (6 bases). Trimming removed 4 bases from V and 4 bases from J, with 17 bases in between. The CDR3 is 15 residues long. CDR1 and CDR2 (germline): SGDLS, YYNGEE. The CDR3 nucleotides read TGTGCCAGCAGCCCAAGTCCGGGGGCAGGCACTGAAGCTTTCTTT. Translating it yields CASSPSPGAGTEAFF.

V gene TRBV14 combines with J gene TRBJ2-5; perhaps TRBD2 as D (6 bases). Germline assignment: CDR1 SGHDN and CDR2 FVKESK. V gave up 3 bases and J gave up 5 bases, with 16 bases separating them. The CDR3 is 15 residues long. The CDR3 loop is CASSQRRERSETQYF. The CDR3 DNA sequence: TGTGCCAGCAGCCAGCGTCGGGAGAGGTCGGAGACCCAGTACTTC.

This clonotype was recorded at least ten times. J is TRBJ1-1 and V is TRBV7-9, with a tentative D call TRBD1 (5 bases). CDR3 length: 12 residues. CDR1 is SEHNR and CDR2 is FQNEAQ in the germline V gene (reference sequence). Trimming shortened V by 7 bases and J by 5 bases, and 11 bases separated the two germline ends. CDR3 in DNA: TGTGCCAGCACCCCTAGGGGTACTGAAGCTTTCTTT. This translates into CASTPRGTEAFF.

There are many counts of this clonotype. The CDR3 reads CASSVSGGELFF. As DNA, the CDR3 is TGTGCCAGCAGCGTAAGCGGCGGGGAGCTGTTTTTT. The chain is built from TRBV9 and TRBJ2-2; tentatively, D is TRBD2 (5 bases). Trimming removed 1 base at V and 7 bases at J, with 5 bases between. The CDR3 has 12 amino acids. Germline V gives CDR1 SGDLS, CDR2 YYNGEE.

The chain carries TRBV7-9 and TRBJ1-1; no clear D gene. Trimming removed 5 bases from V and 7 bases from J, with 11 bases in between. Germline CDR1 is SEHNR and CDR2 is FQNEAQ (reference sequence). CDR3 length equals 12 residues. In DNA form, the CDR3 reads TGTGCCAGCAGCCTCCACGACGGTGAAGCTTTCTTT. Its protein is CASSLHDGEAFF.

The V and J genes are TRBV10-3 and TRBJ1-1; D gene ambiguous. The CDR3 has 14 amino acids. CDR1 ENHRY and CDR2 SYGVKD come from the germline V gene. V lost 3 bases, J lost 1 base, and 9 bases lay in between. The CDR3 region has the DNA TGTGCCATCAGTGATGGTCGGGGGAACACTGAAGCTTTCTTT. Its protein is CAISDGRGNTEAFF.

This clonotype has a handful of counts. CDR3 region: CASSQLLQGSYEQYF. The CDR3 DNA reads as TGTGCCAGCAGCCAACTTCTACAGGGGTCCTACGAGCAGTACTTC. The genes are TRBV11-3 and TRBJ2-7, with TRBD1 matching 7 bases. V trimming: 5 bases; J trimming: 1 base; junction bases outside the gene matches: 8. The CDR3 length is 15 residues. Germline V gene sequence: CDR1 SGHNT, CDR2 YENEEA.

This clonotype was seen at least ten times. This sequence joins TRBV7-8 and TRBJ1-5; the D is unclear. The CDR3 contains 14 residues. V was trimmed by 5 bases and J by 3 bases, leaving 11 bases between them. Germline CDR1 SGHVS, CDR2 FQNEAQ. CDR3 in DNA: TGTGCCAGCAGCACTAGGGTGGTCAATCAGCCCCAGCATTTT. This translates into CASSTRVVNQPQHF.